This T cell receptor (beta chain) was identified during a study of T cell changes during pregnancy in multiple sclerosis. Germline V CDR1 and CDR2: SGHDT, YYEEEE. This CDR3 is built from 16 residues. V lost 7 bases, J lost 7 bases, and 17 bases stayed unmatched. Here immunoSEQ multiplex PCR was the method, and the copy in TCRdb shows in-frame clones only, minus some. The table records roughly 30,000 clones, 89% of them present only once. Source: CD8+ T cells from peripheral blood mononuclear cells, taken in the second trimester of pregnancy. This TCR was recovered from a female donor with multiple sclerosis, enrolled in a pregnancy study. J is TRBJ1-2 and V is TRBV5-6; 9 nucleotides align to TRBD1. CDR3 region: CASAGGLQGARSGYTF. CDR3 nucleotide sequence: TGTGCCAGCGCCGGGGGGCTACAGGGGGCAAGGAGTGGCTACACCTTC.